The 20 T cell receptor beta chains listed next were all sequenced from one sample in a study of cytomegalovirus exposure and HLA in healthy donors. Both 60 Vbeta primers and 13 Jbeta primers went into the PCR. Only in-frame clones appear in the TCRdb table, and some are missing; sequencing was by immunoSEQ multiplex PCR. This table holds some 150,000 clones, 82% found once. Material: PBMCs. These receptors originate from a male donor in good health and CMV-seronegative.

The chain joins TRBV7-8 to TRBJ2-7, with a weak D call TRBD1 (6 bases). The CDR3 runs to 14 residues. V lost 3 bases and J 3 bases, leaving 12 bases between the germline ends. In germline, CDR1 is SGHVS, CDR2 FQNEAQ. CDR3 residues: CASSFSTGLYEQYF. The CDR3 coding sequence is TGTGCCAGCAGCTTTTCGACAGGTCTCTACGAGCAGTACTTC.

The chain couples TRBV6-1 to TRBJ1-2, with TRBD1 matching over 7 bases. Trimming cost V 6 bases and J 4 bases; bases outside gene matches: 5. This CDR3 contains 13 residues. CDR1 is MNHNS and CDR2 is SASEGT in the germline V gene. CDR3 protein: CASRTGDLYGYTF. Written as DNA, the CDR3 is TGTGCCAGCAGAACAGGGGACCTCTATGGCTACACCTTC.

The V call is TRBV18, the J call TRBJ2-7; 8 bases fit TRBD2. Germline assignment: CDR1 KGHSH and CDR2 LQKENI. The CDR3 has 16 residues. Unmatched junction bases numbered 7, after V lost 1 base and J lost 2 bases. The CDR3 is CASSPLSGGGTYEQYF. Written as DNA, the CDR3 is TGTGCCAGCTCACCACTTTCCGGGGGGGGAACCTACGAGCAGTACTTC. Supplemented by reference TRBV18 and TRBJ2-7, the full variable domain reads NAGVMQNPRHLVRRRGQEARLRCSPMKGHSHVYWYRQLPEEGLKFMVYLQKENIIDESGMPKERFSAEFPKEGPSILRIQQVVRGDSAAYFCASSPLSGGGTYEQYFGPGTRLTVT.

V usage is TRBV7-3 and J usage is TRBJ2-5, with 9 bases fitting TRBD2. The CDR3 is made up of 15 amino acids. CDR1 and CDR2 (germline): SGHTA, FQGTGA. Unmatched junction bases numbered 8, after V lost 5 bases and J lost 4 bases. As DNA, the CDR3 is TGTGCCAGCAGCCGAACTAGCGGGTGGGGAGAGACCCAGTACTTC. Protein sequence: CASSRTSGWGETQYF.

In this sample, this clone turned up once. The chain is built from TRBV7-2 and TRBJ1-6; 9 nucleotides match TRBD1. Germline CDR1 SGHTA, CDR2 FQGNSA. Trimming took 2 bases from V and 6 from J; bases not matched to a gene: 8. The CDR3 extends over 17 amino acids. The CDR3 sequence: CASSLTPGTGINSPLHF. The CDR3 DNA follows: TGTGCCAGCAGCTTAACCCCCGGGACAGGGATTAATTCACCCCTCCACTTT. Supplemented by reference TRBV7-2 and TRBJ1-6, the full variable domain reads GAGVSQSPSNKVTEKGKDVELRCDPISGHTALYWYRQSLGQGLEFLIYFQGNSAPDKSGLPSDRFSAERTGGSVSTLTIQRTQQEDSAVYLCASSLTPGTGINSPLHFGNGTRLTVT.

V gene TRBV5-4 combines with J gene TRBJ2-5; 12 bases map to TRBD2. J was trimmed by 5 bases and V by 4 bases; bases with no gene match: 9. Germline CDR1 and CDR2: SGHNT and YYREEE (reference sequence). CDR3 length: 16 residues. This chain's CDR3 is CASSLTLAGGRETQYF. The CDR3 DNA follows: TGTGCCAGCAGCCTAACCCTAGCGGGGGGGCGTGAGACCCAGTACTTC.

The chain carries TRBV9 and TRBJ1-2, with no clear D. Germline V lookup: CDR1 SGDLS, CDR2 YYNGEE. The CDR3 contains 17 residues. Trimming took off 0 bases at V and 5 bases at J, with 20 bases between the two ends. The DNA for the CDR3 is TGTGCCAGCAGCGTAGTTTCGGGGTCCCTGGATCTATATGGCTACACCTTC. As protein: CASSVVSGSLDLYGYTF.

This rearrangement joins TRBV27 to TRBJ1-2, with D possibly TRBD1 on 6 matching bases. This CDR3 has 14 amino acids. CDR1 MNHEY and CDR2 SMNVEV come from the germline V gene (reference sequence). V was shortened by 6 bases and J by 2 bases, with 13 bases between the two germline ends. This CDR3 reads CASREGGLNYGYTF. CDR3 sequence (DNA): TGTGCCAGCAGGGAGGGGGGGTTAAACTATGGCTACACCTTC.

This clone was recorded once. The chain links TRBV7-9 to TRBJ1-3; possibly TRBD1 for D (6 bases). CDR1 is SEHNR and CDR2 is FQNEAQ in the germline V gene (reference sequence). V was clipped by 5 bases and J by 3 bases, with 20 bases between them. The length of the CDR3 is 17 residues. CDR3 DNA sequence: TGTGCCAGCAGCCCCGGACCGGGACACACAAATGGAAACACCATATATTTT. Translation gives CASSPGPGHTNGNTIYF.

The chain employs TRBV27 and TRBJ2-7; the D gene is possibly TRBD2 (5 bases). Germline V gene data show CDR1 as MNHEY and CDR2 as SMNVEV (reference sequence). The CDR3 has 13 residues. Deletions cut 3 bases from V and 5 bases from J, with 11 bases between. The CDR3 nucleotides read TGTGCCAGCAGTTTTACGTACGGGGACGAGCAGTACTTC. Its translation is CASSFTYGDEQYF.

The chain joins TRBV9 to TRBJ2-5; a possible D gene is TRBD1 (6 bases). The CDR3 has 15 residues. Germline V gene sequence: CDR1 SGDLS, CDR2 YYNGEE. The V gene lost 0 bases and the J gene lost 5 bases, with 14 bases spanning the gap. As DNA, the CDR3 is TGTGCCAGCAGCGTAGGGACAGCCCGGAAGGAGACCCAGTACTTC. Translation gives CASSVGTARKETQYF.

The rearrangement links TRBV5-1 to TRBJ2-1; D remains unclear. V gave up 4 bases and J gave up 0 bases, with 11 bases separating them. The CDR3 has 15 residues. CDR1 SGHRS and CDR2 YFSETQ come from the germline V gene. CDR3 sequence reads: CASSLEAASYNEQFF. The CDR3 DNA sequence: TGCGCCAGCAGCCTCGAGGCCGCCTCCTACAATGAGCAGTTCTTC.

In its sample, this clone was seen once. The CDR3 loop reads CASSRDSNYNEQFF. The CDR3 DNA follows: TGTGCCAGCAGTAGGGACAGCAATTACAATGAGCAGTTCTTC. The chain recombines TRBV6-4 with TRBJ2-1, with 7 bases lining up with TRBD1. V lost 5 bases to trimming and J lost 4 bases; unmatched junction nucleotides: 5. CDR3 length: 14 residues. Germline loops: CDR1 MRHNA, CDR2 SNTAGT.

The gene calls are TRBV19 and TRBJ1-4, with 7 bases fitting TRBD1. The CDR3 loop spans 14 amino acids. Losses at the gene ends were 6 bases for V and 7 bases for J; bases not matched to a gene: 8. The V gene's germline CDR1 is LNHDA and CDR2 SQIVND (reference sequence). The chain's CDR3 is CASRTTGVGEKLFF. The DNA for the CDR3 is TGTGCCAGTAGGACCACAGGGGTAGGTGAAAAACTGTTTTTT.

The count of this clone is one. The genes are TRBV12-2 and TRBJ1-2. TRBV12-2 is noted as a pseudogene. The CDR3 is made up of 19 amino acids. CDR3 protein: CASRLSSEGQGPVNYGYTF. CDR3 sequence (DNA): TGTGCAAGTCGCTTGAGTTCGGAGGGGCAGGGTCCTGTAAACTATGGCTACACCTTC.

Concerning this clone itself: At the DNA level, this CDR3 is encoded by other sequences in the same sample as well. The rearrangement joins TRBV5-1 to TRBJ2-7; tentative D call: TRBD1 (5 bases). Germline lookup yields CDR1 SGHRS and CDR2 YFSETQ. The CDR3 contains 13 residues. Trimming took 0 bases from V and 4 from J, leaving 8 bases between them. The CDR3 coding sequence is TGCGCCAGCAGCTTGGCGGCAGGGTACGAGCAGTACTTC. Translated, it gives CASSLAAGYEQYF.

The chain is built from TRBV10-3 and TRBJ2-3; 15 nucleotides match TRBD2. CDR1 and CDR2 (germline): ENHRY, SYGVKD. The CDR3 is 17 residues long. V lost 7 bases and J lost 0; bases outside the gene matches: 5. This CDR3 is CAIKGTSGGSSTDTQYF. Written as DNA, the CDR3 is TGTGCCATCAAAGGGACTAGCGGGGGGTCTAGCACAGATACGCAGTATTTT.

The chain employs TRBV19 and TRBJ2-1, with D possibly being TRBD2 (7 bases). V was shortened by 11 bases and J by 0 bases, with 23 bases between the two germline ends. This CDR3 is built from 17 residues. Germline assignment: CDR1 LNHDA and CDR2 SQIVND (reference sequence). Here the CDR3 DNA reads TGTGCCGGGAGGGGGACACCCCTAACCCTCTCCTACAATGAGCAGTTCTTC. It specifies CAGRGTPLTLSYNEQFF.

CDR3 bases: TGTGCCATCACTTACACAGAAAACACCGGGGAGCTGTTTTTT. It encodes CAITYTENTGELFF. The chain couples TRBV10-3 to TRBJ2-2; no definite D call. The germline V gene encodes CDR1 ENHRY and CDR2 SYGVKD. The length of the CDR3 is 14 residues. V was trimmed by 7 bases and J by 2 bases, leaving 11 bases between them.

The chain has TRBV10-1 and TRBJ2-5; 12 bases map to TRBD1. The J call could be wrong; TRBJ2-7 is a better fit for the DNA end. CDR1 is WNHNN, CDR2 SYGVQD, per germline (reference sequence). The CDR3 sequence is 13 residues long. The CDR3 DNA follows: TGCGCCAGGACCGGGACAGGGGGCTGCGAGCAGTACTTC. Amino acid sequence: CARTGTGGCEQYF.